This TCR beta chain stems from a study of blood T cell repertoires in COVID-19 (dated by TCRdb to the early 2020s). Regarding the study in general: Samples covering the acute and convalescent phases of COVID-19 were provided by collaborators in the United States, Italy and Spain. Where available, HLA class I and class II types were taken from metadata supplied by the sample provider and were not determined by assay-based typing. Nearly every sample came with metadata listing a de-identified subject ID, COVID-19 status, age in years and sex. The samples were drawn from the first 160 participants of the ongoing ImmuneRACE study and from under 1,500 subjects provided by 6 global collaborators. The repertoires were released in a freely available public database meant as a resource for research on the immune response to SARS-CoV-2. The material from the prospective study consisted of cDNA or gDNA derived from T cells, B-cell-depleted T cells, or PBMCs. Subjects who had been exposed to COVID-19, were actively infected with it, or had recovered from it provided the deeply sampled blood TCRbeta repertoires that made up the dataset. The paper's findings and limits, for the study overall: How much clinical and demographic metadata was included differed by source and by participant, and the metadata was provided uncurated.

Turning to this clone: Its antigen is unknown. Base qualities were left out, and no much larger clone turns up one base away.

TCRbeta CDR3 regions were amplified from genomic DNA using the immunoSEQ Assay, a bias-controlled multiplex PCR. The paper's data handling went like this. The number of nucleated cells in each sample was estimated by amplification of reference gene primers within the assay. To quantify the absolute abundance of each unique TCRbeta CDR3 rearrangement, sequence reads were collapsed and filtered. Productive Simpson clonality was computed per sample as the square root of Simpson's diversity index over productive rearrangements. TCRdb's version of the immuneACCESS table is confined to in-frame rearrangements and falls short of the full clone set. An unresolved V gene accounts for under half of the shortfall where checked; the remainder is of unknown origin. V and J calls and clone size are copied from that table; D and trimming were computed from the DNA. The sample table records 250,000 or so clones; approximately 90% of these occur just once. Roughly 3.9% of the sample is in the top ten clones.

According to the germline V gene (reference sequence), CDR1 reads LGHDT and CDR2 reads YNNKEL. The CDR3 covers 16 residues, taking in both the cysteine and the phenylalanine. The only DNA kept is the CDR3, 48 bases in frame from the first base. V is shortened by 0 bases, J by 0 bases, and the region joining them spans 9 bases. Enrolling through a virtual design, the prospective study's participants ranged in age from roughly 18 to 90 years and lived across 20 to 30 United States geographic areas. In the prospective study, cohorts were assigned on the basis of participant-reported clinical history obtained from a screening survey and a study questionnaire. In the prospective study, mobile phlebotomists collected whole blood, serum and a nasopharyngeal or oropharyngeal swab from each participant. Additional blood draws and questionnaires over an approximately two-month period could optionally be provided by prospective study participants. Prospective study blood samples were shipped either frozen or at room temperature before DNA extraction.

Material: PBMCs or T cells enriched from blood (not recorded which). The chain is encoded by TRBV3-1 (or the pseudogene TRBV3-2) joined to TRBJ1-3, with no confidently assigned D gene. This receptor was taken from a woman in her twenties or thirties with acute COVID-19. The CDR3 region reads CASSQDQPSSGNTIYF. DNA sequence: TGTGCCAGCAGCCAAGATCAGCCTAGCTCTGGAAACACCATATATTTT.